This passage covers 23 T cell receptor beta chains from one sample sequenced in a study of blood T cell repertoires in COVID-19. The repertoire was sequenced with immunoSEQ multiplex PCR; TCRdb's copy has only in-frame clones and lacks some. The sample yields about 190,000 clones, approximately 86% seen once. What was sequenced was PBMCs or T cells enriched from blood (not recorded which). These TCRs come from a woman in her 40s in a cohort exposed to, infected with or recovered from COVID-19 (not recorded which).

This rearrangement joins TRBV6-5 to TRBJ1-2; D is possibly TRBD1 (5 bases). The germline CDR1 and CDR2 sequences are MNHEY and SVGAGI. This CDR3 is 14 amino acids long. The germline V and J ends were trimmed by 5 bases and 4 bases, with 14 bases remaining between them. The DNA of the CDR3 is TGTGCCAGCAGTACCCTATGGGGGGTCTATGGCTACACCTTC. Protein product: CASSTLWGVYGYTF.

V usage is TRBV18 and J usage is TRBJ1-1; D is unresolved. Per the germline V gene, CDR1 is KGHSH and CDR2 is LQKENI. The V end was cut by 3 bases, the J end by 1 base, with 18 bases between. The CDR3 runs to 17 residues. CDR3 DNA: TGTGCCAGCTCACCCTTCATGTTGCGCCGAGGGAACACTGAAGCTTTCTTT. Amino acid sequence: CASSPFMLRRGNTEAFF. Variable domain in full (rest from reference TRBV18 and TRBJ1-1): NAGVMQNPRHLVRRRGQEARLRCSPMKGHSHVYWYRQLPEEGLKFMVYLQKENIIDESGMPKERFSAEFPKEGPSILRIQQVVRGDSAAYFCASSPFMLRRGNTEAFFGQGTRLTVV.

CDR3 loop: CASSESSGSTYEQFF. The CDR3 DNA follows: TGCGCCAGCAGTGAGTCCAGCGGGAGTACCTATGAGCAGTTCTTC. This rearrangement joins TRBV10-2 to TRBJ2-1, with TRBD2 matching over 8 bases. Germline V gene data show CDR1 as WSHSY and CDR2 as SAAADI. CDR3 length: 15 residues. V lost 0 bases to trimming and J lost 8 bases; unmatched junction nucleotides: 6.

This rearrangement joins TRBV15 to TRBJ2-1, with 7 positions matching TRBD2. This CDR3 is built from 16 residues. Per germline, CDR1 LNHNV and CDR2 YYDKDF (reference sequence). V shed 1 base and J 7 bases; nucleotides not matched to a gene: 10. This CDR3 is CATSRAAGVLQNEQFF. The CDR3 coding sequence is TGTGCCACCAGCAGAGCGGCGGGAGTATTACAGAATGAGCAGTTCTTC. Full variable domain (outside the CDR3, taken from reference TRBV15 and TRBJ2-1): DAMVIQNPRYQVTQFGKPVTLSCSQTLNHNVMYWYQQKSSQAPKLLFHYYDKDFNNEADTPDNFQSRRPNTSFCFLDIRSPGLGDTAMYLCATSRAAGVLQNEQFFGPGTRLTVL.

CDR3 protein: CASKTGTGYEKLFF. The CDR3 DNA reads TGTGCCAGCAAAACCGGGACAGGGTACGAAAAACTGTTTTTT. The chain carries TRBV19 and TRBJ1-4; 9 bases are shared with TRBD1. The CDR3 is 14 residues long. With 9 bases clipped from V and 8 bases from J, the junction kept 10 bases outside the gene matches. Looked up from germline, CDR1 is LNHDA and CDR2 is SQIVND (reference sequence).

V usage is TRBV3-1 (or the pseudogene TRBV3-2) and J usage is TRBJ1-1; 7 nucleotides match TRBD1. Germline trimming cut 5 bases from V and 6 bases from J; bases unmatched to any gene: 9. The CDR3 is 14 residues long. CDR1 and CDR2 from the germline V gene are LGHDT and YNNKEL (reference sequence). Written as DNA, the CDR3 is TGTGCCAGCAGCGAAGGGGGCCTCGCGGCTGAAGCTTTCTTT. Translation: CASSEGGLAAEAFF.

The J gene is TRBJ2-7, the V gene TRBV7-9; 11 bases align to TRBD1. The CDR3 runs 15 residues. J gave up 7 bases and V 5 bases, and 10 bases lay outside the gene matches. Germline CDR1 is SEHNR and CDR2 is FQNEAQ (reference sequence). CDR3 nucleotide sequence: TGTGCCAGCAGCCCAACGAGGACAGGGGGCCGAGAGCAGTACTTC. Protein product: CASSPTRTGGREQYF.

This chain connects TRBV6-5 to TRBJ2-4; no definite D call. With 0 bases removed from V and 0 bases from J, the gap between germline ends came to 9 bases. The germline gives CDR1 MNHEY, CDR2 SVGAGI. This CDR3 is 16 amino acids long. The CDR3 loop reads CASSYSPYVAKNIQYF. In DNA form, the CDR3 reads TGTGCCAGCAGTTACTCCCCCTATGTAGCCAAAAACATTCAGTACTTC.

The chain joins TRBV7-7 to TRBJ2-2, with TRBD2 identical over 7 bases. CDR1 and CDR2 from the germline V gene are SSHAT and FNYEAQ (reference sequence). Trimming at V came to 1 base and at J to 1 base, leaving 6 bases not matched to a gene. The CDR3 has 17 amino acids. This chain's CDR3 is CASSLGTSLRNTGELFF. CDR3 DNA: TGTGCCAGCAGCTTAGGGACTAGTCTCCGGAACACCGGGGAGCTGTTTTTT.

This clone was observed a single time. The V call is TRBV7-9, the J call TRBJ1-5, with D perhaps TRBD1 (5 bases). From germline, CDR1 is SEHNR and CDR2 FQNEAQ (reference sequence). Trimming removed 1 base at V and 6 bases at J, with 13 bases between. The CDR3 is 15 residues long. CDR3: CASSLGRERGQPQHF. CDR3 DNA: TGTGCCAGCAGCTTAGGCCGGGAGAGGGGTCAGCCCCAGCATTTT.

This chain links TRBV5-1 with TRBJ2-1; 7 bases fit TRBD2. CDR3 length: 13 residues. Trimming at V came to 2 bases and at J to 9 bases, leaving 5 bases not matched to a gene. Germline lookup yields CDR1 SGHRS and CDR2 YFSETQ. The CDR3 nucleotides read TGCGCCAGCAGCTTCTCGGGGGGAAGTGAGCAGTTCTTC. Encoded protein: CASSFSGGSEQFF.

The V gene is TRBV11-3, the J gene TRBJ2-2, with a weak D call TRBD2 (6 bases). The germline V gene has CDR1 SGHNT and CDR2 YENEEA. V was clipped by 0 bases and J by 6 bases, with 11 bases between them. The CDR3 has 15 residues. CDR3 nucleotide sequence: TGTGCCAGCAGCTTAGATAGGGGAGGATCCGGGGAGCTGTTTTTT. Its translation: CASSLDRGGSGELFF.

The chain is built from TRBV5-1 and TRBJ2-3; 7 bases are shared with TRBD2. In germline, CDR1 is SGHRS, CDR2 YFSETQ. V lost 4 bases to trimming and J lost 6 bases; unmatched junction nucleotides: 8. The CDR3 has 14 residues. DNA for the CDR3: TGCGCCAGCAGCCAACAGACTAGCCGCGATACGCAGTATTTT. Amino acids: CASSQQTSRDTQYF.

The chain carries TRBV6-5 and TRBJ1-1; D not resolved. Germline V gene sequence: CDR1 MNHEY, CDR2 SVGAGI. Trimming removed 0 bases at V and 0 bases at J, with 8 bases between. The CDR3 runs to 15 residues. The CDR3 DNA reads as TGTGCCAGCAGTTACTCGATTGCGGTGAACACTGAAGCTTTCTTT. Translated: CASSYSIAVNTEAFF.

The rearrangement uses TRBV30 and TRBJ2-1; TRBD2 matches at 7 bases. The CDR3 has 15 residues. Per the germline V gene, CDR1 is GTSNPN and CDR2 is SVGIG (reference sequence). Trimming took 3 bases from V and 1 from J; bases not matched to a gene: 6. This chain's CDR3 is CAWRWLGGSYNEQFF. CDR3 in DNA: TGTGCCTGGAGGTGGCTCGGGGGGTCCTACAATGAGCAGTTCTTC.

This chain's CDR3 is CASSTGTGQYEQYF. The CDR3 DNA follows: TGTGCCAGCAGCACTGGGACAGGGCAGTACGAGCAGTACTTC. The chain has TRBV5-8 and TRBJ2-7, with 9 bases fitting TRBD1. V gave up 4 bases and J gave up 4 bases; unmatched junction bases: 6. CDR1 SGHTS and CDR2 YDEGEE come from the germline V gene. The CDR3 runs to 14 residues.

The genes are TRBV9 and TRBJ1-2, with D maybe TRBD1 (6 bases). Germline CDR1 is SGDLS and CDR2 is YYNGEE. The CDR3 extends over 15 amino acids. The ends were cut back, 3 bases at V and 5 bases at J, with 17 bases in the middle. The CDR3 coding sequence is TGTGCCAGCAGCGGACAGGCGAGGGGGATTTATGGCTACACCTTC. Translation: CASSGQARGIYGYTF.

The V and J genes are TRBV4-3 and TRBJ2-2; no reliable D call. V dropped 0 bases and J dropped 10 bases, with 12 bases sitting between them. Germline V lookup: CDR1 LGHNA, CDR2 YSLEER. CDR3 length equals 14 residues. The CDR3 DNA is TGCGCCAGCAGCCAAGATCGAAGACTGGCGGAGCTGTTTTTT. Its protein is CASSQDRRLAELFF.

This chain uses TRBV25-1 with TRBJ2-1; TRBD2 is a possible D gene (7 bases). This CDR3 region has 16 residues. V was trimmed by 6 bases and J by 8 bases, leaving 23 bases between them. CDR1 MGHDK and CDR2 SYGVNS come from the germline V gene. CDR3 amino acids: CASRALGGRGIHEQFF. In nucleotides, the CDR3 is TGTGCCAGCAGGGCCCTAGGGGGGCGGGGGATTCATGAGCAGTTCTTC.

The chain links TRBV5-1 to TRBJ1-1; perhaps TRBD1 as D (6 bases). The CDR3 totals 16 residues. Germline CDR1 SGHRS, CDR2 YFSETQ. V was cut by 1 base and J by 1 base, with 14 bases left in between. This CDR3 reads CASSLPPQGRNTEAFF. The CDR3 DNA reads as TGCGCCAGCAGCTTGCCACCCCAGGGGCGGAACACTGAAGCTTTCTTT.

V and J are TRBV5-6 and TRBJ2-3, with 8 bases lining up with TRBD2. The CDR3 is 18 residues long. With V trimmed by 4 bases and J by 2 bases, 15 bases remained unmatched. From germline, CDR1 is SGHDT and CDR2 YYEEEE. Written as DNA, the CDR3 is TGTGCCAGCAGCCCGTTTCGGGTAGCGGGAACTTACACAGATACGCAGTATTTT. Translation: CASSPFRVAGTYTDTQYF.

The gene calls are TRBV5-1 and TRBJ2-2, with 7 positions matching TRBD2. V dropped 2 bases and J dropped 3; count of bases not matched to a gene: 4. This CDR3 has 15 residues. Looked up from germline, CDR1 is SGHRS and CDR2 is YFSETQ. CDR3: CASSFSSGDTGELFF. In DNA form, the CDR3 reads TGCGCCAGCAGCTTCTCTAGCGGAGACACCGGGGAGCTGTTTTTT.

This chain connects TRBV7-2 to TRBJ1-2, with D perhaps TRBD1 (5 bases). The V gene lost 6 bases and the J gene lost 2 bases, with 16 bases spanning the gap. This CDR3 spans 15 amino acids. Germline lookup yields CDR1 SGHTA and CDR2 FQGNSA. CDR3 nucleotides: TGTGCCAGCAGTCATCCCGGGGGTGCAAACTATGGCTACACCTTC. Amino acids: CASSHPGGANYGYTF.